This note documents a single T cell receptor (beta chain) sequence. Its antigen remains unknown. The source of the sample is a study of Tregs in tolerant kidney transplant recipients. Study results and caveats: Some patients' samples used different primers over time, so nucleotide sequences weren't comparable.

Germline V gene lookup returns CDR1 SGHRS and CDR2 YFSETQ. V gave up 5 bases and J gave up 4 bases, with 12 bases separating them. The length of the CDR3 is 14 residues. Only in-frame clones appear in the TCRdb table, and some are missing; sequencing was by immunoSEQ multiplex PCR. Among about 100,000 clones, around 91% were seen once, and the ten largest hold approximately 0.3%. The receptor's source is a human donor who received a combined kidney and bone marrow transplant. The rearrangement links TRBV5-1 to TRBJ1-4; D perhaps matches TRBD1 (5 bases). Material: CD4+ T cells from blood, obtained before the transplant. Written as DNA, the CDR3 is TGCGCCAGCAGGGGGGGAAATGGTAATGAAAAACTGTTTTTT. Protein: CASRGGNGNEKLFF.